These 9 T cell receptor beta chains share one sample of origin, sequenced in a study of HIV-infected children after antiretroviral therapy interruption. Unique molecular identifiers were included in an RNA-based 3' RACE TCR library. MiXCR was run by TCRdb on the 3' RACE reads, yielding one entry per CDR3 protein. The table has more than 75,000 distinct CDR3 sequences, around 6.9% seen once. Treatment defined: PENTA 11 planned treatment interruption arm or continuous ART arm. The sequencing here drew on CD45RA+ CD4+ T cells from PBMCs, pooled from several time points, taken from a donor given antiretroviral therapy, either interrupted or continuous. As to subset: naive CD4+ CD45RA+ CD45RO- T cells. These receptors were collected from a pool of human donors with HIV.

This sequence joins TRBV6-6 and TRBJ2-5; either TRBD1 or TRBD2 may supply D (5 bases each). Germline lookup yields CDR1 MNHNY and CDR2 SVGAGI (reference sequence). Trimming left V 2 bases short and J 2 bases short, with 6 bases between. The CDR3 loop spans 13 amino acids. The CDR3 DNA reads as TGTGCCAGCAGTTACGGGGGACAAGAGACCCAGTACTTC. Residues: CASSYGGQETQYF.

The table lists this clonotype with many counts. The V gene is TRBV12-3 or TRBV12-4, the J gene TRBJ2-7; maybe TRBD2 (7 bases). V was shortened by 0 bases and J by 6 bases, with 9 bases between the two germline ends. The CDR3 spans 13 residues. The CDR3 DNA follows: TGTGCCAGCAGTTTAGCGGGGGGGCGCGAGCAGTACTTC. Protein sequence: CASSLAGGREQYF.

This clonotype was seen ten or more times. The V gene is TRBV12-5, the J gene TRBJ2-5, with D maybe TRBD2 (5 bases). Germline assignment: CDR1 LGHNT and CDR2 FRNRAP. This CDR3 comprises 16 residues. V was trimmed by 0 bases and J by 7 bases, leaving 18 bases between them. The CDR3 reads CASGLVLEAQSGTQYF. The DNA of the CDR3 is TGTGCTAGTGGTTTGGTACTAGAGGCCCAGAGCGGGACCCAGTACTTC.

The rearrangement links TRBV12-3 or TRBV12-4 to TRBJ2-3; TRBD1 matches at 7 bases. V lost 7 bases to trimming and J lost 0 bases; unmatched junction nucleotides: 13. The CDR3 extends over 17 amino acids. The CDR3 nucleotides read TGTGCCAGCACCTTAAAATTACAGGGGTTTAGCACAGATACGCAGTATTTT. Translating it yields CASTLKLQGFSTDTQYF.

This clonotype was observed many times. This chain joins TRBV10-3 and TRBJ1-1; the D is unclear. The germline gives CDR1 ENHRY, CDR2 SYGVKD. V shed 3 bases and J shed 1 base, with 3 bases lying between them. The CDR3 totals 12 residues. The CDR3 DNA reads TGTGCCATCAGTGACGGGAACACTGAAGCTTTCTTT. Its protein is CAISDGNTEAFF.

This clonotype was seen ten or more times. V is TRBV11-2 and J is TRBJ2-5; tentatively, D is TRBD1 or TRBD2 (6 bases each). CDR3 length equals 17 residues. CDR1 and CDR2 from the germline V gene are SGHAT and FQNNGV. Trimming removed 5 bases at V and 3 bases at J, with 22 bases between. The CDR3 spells CASSPRWQTGAEETQYF. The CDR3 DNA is TGTGCCAGCAGCCCACGCTGGCAGACGGGGGCTGAAGAGACCCAGTACTTC.

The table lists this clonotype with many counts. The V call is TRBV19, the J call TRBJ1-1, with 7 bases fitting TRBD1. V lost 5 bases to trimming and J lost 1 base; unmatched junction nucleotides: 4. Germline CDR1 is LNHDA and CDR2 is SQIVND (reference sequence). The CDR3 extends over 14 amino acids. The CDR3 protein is CASSQRDRNTEAFF. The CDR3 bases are TGTGCCAGTAGTCAGCGGGACAGGAACACTGAAGCTTTCTTT. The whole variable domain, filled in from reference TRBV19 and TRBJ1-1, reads DGGITQSPKYLFRKEGQNVTLSCEQNLNHDAMYWYRQDPGQGLRLIYYSQIVNDFQKGDIAEGYSVSREKKESFPLTVTSAQKNPTAFYLCASSQRDRNTEAFFGQGTRLTVV.

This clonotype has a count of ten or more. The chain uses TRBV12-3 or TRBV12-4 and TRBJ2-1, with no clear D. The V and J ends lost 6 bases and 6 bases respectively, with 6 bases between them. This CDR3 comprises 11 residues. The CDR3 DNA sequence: TGTGCCAGCAGCCCAGGCAATGAGCAGTTCTTC. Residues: CASSPGNEQFF.

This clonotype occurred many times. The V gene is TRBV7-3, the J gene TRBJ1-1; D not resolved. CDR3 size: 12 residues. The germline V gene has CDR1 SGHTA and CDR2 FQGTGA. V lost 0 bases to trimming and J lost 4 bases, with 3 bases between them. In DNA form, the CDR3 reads TGTGCCAGCAGCTTAACAGGCACTGAAGCTTTCTTT. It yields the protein CASSLTGTEAFF.